These 3 T cell receptor beta chains came from one sample sequenced in a study of T cell responses to AZD1222 COVID-19 vaccine. The assay was immunoSEQ multiplex PCR, and TCRdb's table has in-frame clones only and misses some. The data show over 110,000 clones, roughly 89% seen once. The sequencing used peripheral blood, collected on day 0 of AZD1222 vaccination. Source of these receptors: an adult in good health.

This chain joins TRBV27 and TRBJ2-2; D ambiguous. This CDR3 region has 12 residues. Trimming left V 5 bases short and J 1 base short, with 2 bases between. Germline V lookup: CDR1 MNHEY, CDR2 SMNVEV (reference sequence). In DNA, the CDR3 is TGTGCCAGCAGTCTGAACACCGGGGAGCTGTTTTTT. Its translation: CASSLNTGELFF.

This clone was recorded a few times. The chain combines TRBV7-3 with TRBJ2-7, with TRBD2 matching 9 bases. The V and J ends lost 1 base and 5 bases, in that order; junction bases with no gene match: 3. CDR3 size: 14 residues. CDR1 and CDR2 from the germline V gene are SGHTA and FQGTGA. This CDR3 reads CASSLSGRVNEQYF. The CDR3 DNA sequence: TGTGCCAGCAGCTTAAGCGGGAGGGTGAACGAGCAGTACTTC.

This clone was counted once. The rearrangement uses TRBV7-2 and TRBJ1-5, with no clear D. V lost 3 bases and J lost 2, with 8 bases in between. CDR3 length equals 14 residues. Germline V gene sequence: CDR1 SGHTA, CDR2 FQGNSA. CDR3 nucleotides: TGTGCCAGCAGCTTCGTCGGGGGCAATCAGCCCCAGCATTTT. Protein: CASSFVGGNQPQHF.